The present entry profiles one T cell receptor beta chain with its context. The antigen it binds to is not known. Base qualities are not provided; no much larger clone lies one nucleotide away. These data come from a study of OX40 agonist ivuxolimab in advanced cancers. With respect to the entire study: The costimulatory receptor OX40 (CD134) was targeted by ivuxolimab, a fully human IgG2 agonistic monoclonal antibody. Intravenous ivuxolimab was administered to patients every 2 weeks at six dose levels: 0.01, 0.1, 0.3, 1.5, 3 and 10 mg/kg. Among the roughly 50 dose-escalation patients, approximately 20 had hepatocellular carcinoma, 15 or so melanoma, 9 renal cell carcinoma and 9 head and neck cancer. In the dose-escalation cohort, around four fifths of patients were male, and the mean age was roughly 60 years, with a range of roughly 20 to 80. Prior anti-PD-1, anti-PD-L1 or anti-CTLA-4 therapy was permitted, and approximately 40% of dose-escalation patients had received checkpoint inhibitors. Partial responses were achieved by three dose-escalation patients, of whom one had hepatocellular carcinoma and two had cutaneous melanoma. Peripheral TCRbeta sequencing was intended to test whether TCR sequence diversity was altered and clonal T-cell expansion was caused by ivuxolimab. The paper covers the monotherapy dose-escalation part of the phase I ivuxolimab trial, which included N ≈ 50 patients. Findings and caveats that apply to the study as a whole: Low levels of normalized T-cell clonal expansion were also seen in some patients who did not respond. Clonal expansion of both CD4+ and CD8+ blood T cells was observed from baseline to week 6 at doses 0.1 to 3.0 mg/kg. The antigen specificity of the clonally expanded peripheral T cells was not determined. In the 0.1-3.0 mg/kg groups, partial responders had among the lowest normalized peripheral clonal expansion, particularly in CD8+ T cells. After ivuxolimab, more expanded clones were found on average in CD8+ T cells than in CD4+ T cells.

Including the terminal cysteine and phenylalanine, the CDR3 comprises 14 residues. The sequence is cut down to CDR3 DNA, 42 bases in frame from base 1. Trimming costs V 2 bases and J 7 bases, and their ends lie 15 bases apart. CDR1 and CDR2 were assigned from the germline V gene as MNHEY and SVGAGI. The trial excluded patients who had a history of autoimmune disease or who were on systemic immunosuppression. In every dose cohort, peripheral blood was drawn for TCR sequencing at baseline, cycle 4 day 1, and cycle 7 day 1. The samples were drawn from a first-in-human, open-label, multicenter phase I dose-escalation trial of ivuxolimab. Adults with locally advanced or metastatic melanoma, renal cell, hepatocellular, or head and neck squamous cell carcinoma were enrolled in the trial. Before TCR sequencing, CD4+ T cells and CD8+ T cells were sorted from peripheral blood as separate populations. For sequencing of the TCRbeta CDR3 region, genomic DNA was extracted from the sorted cells. The immunoSEQ Assay was used to sequence the TCRbeta CDR3 regions. Entries here come from immuneACCESS through TCRdb and include only in-frame sequences with V and J called. Some clones fail to appear in such tables; in the studies checked, an unresolved V gene covers under half of the shortfall, and the cause of the remainder is unknown. The sample yields about 58,000 clones; around nine tenths were counted once. The ten top clones hold more than 0.55% of the sample.

The V and J genes are TRBV6-5 and TRBJ2-7; no D gene is confidently identified. The specimen comprised CD4+ or CD8+ T cells sorted from blood, sampled in a trial of the OX40 agonist ivuxolimab. This sequence originates from an adult with an advanced solid tumor such as melanoma, head and neck, liver or kidney cancer. The CDR3 is CASSYRRPFTEQYF. DNA sequence: TGTGCCAGCAGTTACCGACGGCCCTTTACAGAGCAGTACTTC.